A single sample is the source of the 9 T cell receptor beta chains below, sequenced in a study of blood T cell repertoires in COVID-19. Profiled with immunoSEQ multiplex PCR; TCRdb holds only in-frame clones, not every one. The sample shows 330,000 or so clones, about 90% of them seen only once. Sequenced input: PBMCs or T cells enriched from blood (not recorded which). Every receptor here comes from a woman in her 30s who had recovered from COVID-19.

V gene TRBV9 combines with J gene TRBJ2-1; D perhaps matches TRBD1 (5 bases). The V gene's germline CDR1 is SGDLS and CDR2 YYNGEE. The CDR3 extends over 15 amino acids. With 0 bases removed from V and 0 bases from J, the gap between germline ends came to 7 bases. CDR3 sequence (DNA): TGTGCCAGCAGCGTAGTAGGGGACTCCTACAATGAGCAGTTCTTC. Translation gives CASSVVGDSYNEQFF. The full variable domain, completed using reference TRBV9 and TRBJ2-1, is DSGVTQTPKHLITATGQRVTLRCSPRSGDLSVYWYQQSLDQGLQFLIQYYNGEERAKGNILERFSAQQFPDLHSELNLSSLELGDSALYFCASSVVGDSYNEQFFGPGTRLTVL.

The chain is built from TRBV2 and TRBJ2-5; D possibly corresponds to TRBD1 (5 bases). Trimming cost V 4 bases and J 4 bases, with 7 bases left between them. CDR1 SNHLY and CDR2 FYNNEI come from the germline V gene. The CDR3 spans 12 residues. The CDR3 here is CASSVRVETQYF. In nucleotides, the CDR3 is TGTGCCAGCAGTGTCAGGGTAGAGACCCAGTACTTC. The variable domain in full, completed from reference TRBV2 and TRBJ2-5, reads EPEVTQTPSHQVTQMGQEVILRCVPISNHLYFYWYRQILGQKVEFLVSFYNNEISEKSEIFDDQFSVERPDGSNFTLKIRSTKLEDSAMYFCASSVRVETQYFGPGTRLLVL.

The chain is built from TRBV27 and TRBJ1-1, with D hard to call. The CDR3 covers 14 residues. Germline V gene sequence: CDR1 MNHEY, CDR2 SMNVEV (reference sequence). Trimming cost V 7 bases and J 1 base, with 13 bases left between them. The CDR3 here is CASTLRGGNTEAFF. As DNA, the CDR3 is TGTGCCAGCACCTTACGGGGAGGGAACACTGAAGCTTTCTTT.

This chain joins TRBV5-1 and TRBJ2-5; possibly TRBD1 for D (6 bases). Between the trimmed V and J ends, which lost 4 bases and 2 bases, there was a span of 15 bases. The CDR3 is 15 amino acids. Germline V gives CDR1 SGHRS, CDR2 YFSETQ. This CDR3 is CASSPQPTGQETQYF. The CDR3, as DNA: TGCGCCAGCAGCCCCCAACCGACAGGTCAAGAGACCCAGTACTTC.

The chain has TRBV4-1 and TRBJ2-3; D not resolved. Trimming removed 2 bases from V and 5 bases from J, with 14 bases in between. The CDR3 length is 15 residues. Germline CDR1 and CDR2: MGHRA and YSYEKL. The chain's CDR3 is CASSQSGPLLDTQYF. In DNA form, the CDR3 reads TGCGCCAGCAGCCAATCCGGTCCCCTTTTAGATACGCAGTATTTT.

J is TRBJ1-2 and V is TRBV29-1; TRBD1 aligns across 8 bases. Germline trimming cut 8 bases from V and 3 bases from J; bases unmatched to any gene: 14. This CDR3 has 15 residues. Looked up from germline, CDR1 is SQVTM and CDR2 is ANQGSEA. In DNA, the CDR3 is TGCAGCATTACTATGGACAGGGCCTTGTACTATGGCTACACCTTC. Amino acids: CSITMDRALYYGYTF.

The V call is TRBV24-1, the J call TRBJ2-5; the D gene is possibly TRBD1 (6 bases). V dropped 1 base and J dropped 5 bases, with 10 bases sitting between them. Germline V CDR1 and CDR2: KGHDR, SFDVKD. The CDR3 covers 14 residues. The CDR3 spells CATSDFGGRETQYF. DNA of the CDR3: TGTGCCACCAGTGATTTTGGGGGCCGGGAGACCCAGTACTTC.

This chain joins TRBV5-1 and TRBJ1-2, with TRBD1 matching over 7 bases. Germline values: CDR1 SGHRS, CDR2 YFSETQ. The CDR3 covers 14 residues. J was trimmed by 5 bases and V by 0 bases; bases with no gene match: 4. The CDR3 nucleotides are TGCGCCAGCAGCTTGGAAGGGGGCGCGTATGGCTACACCTTC. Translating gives CASSLEGGAYGYTF.

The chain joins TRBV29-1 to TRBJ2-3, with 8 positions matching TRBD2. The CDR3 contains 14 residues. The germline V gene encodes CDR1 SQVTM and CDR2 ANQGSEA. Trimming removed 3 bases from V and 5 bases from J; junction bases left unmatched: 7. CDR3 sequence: CSVERGALGDTQYF. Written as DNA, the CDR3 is TGCAGCGTTGAGCGGGGGGCCTTAGGAGATACGCAGTATTTT.